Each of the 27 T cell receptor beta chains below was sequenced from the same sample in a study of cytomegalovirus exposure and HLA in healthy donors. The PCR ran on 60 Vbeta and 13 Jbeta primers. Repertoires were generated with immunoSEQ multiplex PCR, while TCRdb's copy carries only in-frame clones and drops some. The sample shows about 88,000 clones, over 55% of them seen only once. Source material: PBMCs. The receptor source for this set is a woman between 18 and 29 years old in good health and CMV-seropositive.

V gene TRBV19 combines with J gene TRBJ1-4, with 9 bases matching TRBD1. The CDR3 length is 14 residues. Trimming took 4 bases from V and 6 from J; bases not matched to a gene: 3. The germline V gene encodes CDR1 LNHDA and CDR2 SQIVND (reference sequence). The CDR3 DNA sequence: TGTGCCAGTAGTAAAGGACAGGGGTATGAAAAACTGTTTTTT. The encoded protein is CASSKGQGYEKLFF.

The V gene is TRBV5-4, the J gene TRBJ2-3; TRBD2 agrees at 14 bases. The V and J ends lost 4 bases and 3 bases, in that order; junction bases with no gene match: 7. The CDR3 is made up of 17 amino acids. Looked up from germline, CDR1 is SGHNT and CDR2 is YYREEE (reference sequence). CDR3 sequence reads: CASSPQGLAGVTDTQYF. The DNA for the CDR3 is TGTGCCAGCAGCCCCCAGGGACTAGCGGGAGTTACAGATACGCAGTATTTT.

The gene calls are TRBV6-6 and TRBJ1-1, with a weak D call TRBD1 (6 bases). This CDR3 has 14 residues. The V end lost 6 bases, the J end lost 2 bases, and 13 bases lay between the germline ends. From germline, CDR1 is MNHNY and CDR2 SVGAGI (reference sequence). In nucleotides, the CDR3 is TGTGCCAGCAGCCCCGGACAGATAAACACTGAAGCTTTCTTT. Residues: CASSPGQINTEAFF.

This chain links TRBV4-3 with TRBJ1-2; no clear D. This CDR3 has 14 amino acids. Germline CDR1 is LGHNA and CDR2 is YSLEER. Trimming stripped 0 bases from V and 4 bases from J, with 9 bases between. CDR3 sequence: CASSQEYRIYGYTF. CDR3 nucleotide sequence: TGCGCCAGCAGCCAAGAATACAGAATCTATGGCTACACCTTC.

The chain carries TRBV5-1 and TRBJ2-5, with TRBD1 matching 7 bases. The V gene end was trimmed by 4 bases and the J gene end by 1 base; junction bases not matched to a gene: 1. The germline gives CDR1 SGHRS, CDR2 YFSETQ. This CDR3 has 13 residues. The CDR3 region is CASSRQGQETQYF. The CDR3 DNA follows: TGCGCCAGCAGCCGACAGGGCCAAGAGACCCAGTACTTC.

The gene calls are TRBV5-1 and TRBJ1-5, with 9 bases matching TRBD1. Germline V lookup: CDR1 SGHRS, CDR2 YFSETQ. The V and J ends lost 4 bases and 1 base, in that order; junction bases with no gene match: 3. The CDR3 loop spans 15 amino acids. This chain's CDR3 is CASSPGTGSNQPQHF. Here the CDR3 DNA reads TGCGCCAGCAGCCCCGGGACAGGGAGCAATCAGCCCCAGCATTTT.

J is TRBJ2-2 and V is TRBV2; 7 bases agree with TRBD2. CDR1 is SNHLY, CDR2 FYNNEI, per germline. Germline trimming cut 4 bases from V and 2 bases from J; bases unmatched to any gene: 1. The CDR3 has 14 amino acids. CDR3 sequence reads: CASSGDYNTGELFF. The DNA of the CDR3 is TGTGCCAGCAGTGGGGACTACAACACCGGGGAGCTGTTTTTT.

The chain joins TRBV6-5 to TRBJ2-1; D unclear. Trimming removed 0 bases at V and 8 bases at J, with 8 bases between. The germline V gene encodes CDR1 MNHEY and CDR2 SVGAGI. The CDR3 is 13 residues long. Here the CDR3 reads CASSYSPEDEQFF. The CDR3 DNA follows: TGTGCCAGCAGTTACTCCCCTGAGGATGAGCAGTTCTTC.

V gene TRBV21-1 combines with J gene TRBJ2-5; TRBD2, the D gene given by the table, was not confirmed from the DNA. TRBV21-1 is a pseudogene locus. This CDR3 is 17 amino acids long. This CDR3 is CASPPVGRAPHQETQYF. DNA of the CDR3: TGTGCCAGCCCGCCCGTCGGGAGGGCCCCCCACCAAGAGACCCAGTACTTC.

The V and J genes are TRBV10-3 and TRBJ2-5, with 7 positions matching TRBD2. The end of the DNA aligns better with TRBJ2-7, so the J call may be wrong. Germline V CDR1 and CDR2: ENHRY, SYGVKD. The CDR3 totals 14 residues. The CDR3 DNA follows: TGTGCCATCAGTGAACCCAGGGAGGGCTACGAGCAGTACTTC. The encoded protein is CAISEPREGYEQYF.

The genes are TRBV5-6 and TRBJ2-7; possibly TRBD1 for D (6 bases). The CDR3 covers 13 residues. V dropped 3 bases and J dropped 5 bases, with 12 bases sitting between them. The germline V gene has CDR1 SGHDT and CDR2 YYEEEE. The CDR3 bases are TGTGCCAGCAGCTCTCCGACAGGCAACGAGCAGTACTTC. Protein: CASSSPTGNEQYF.

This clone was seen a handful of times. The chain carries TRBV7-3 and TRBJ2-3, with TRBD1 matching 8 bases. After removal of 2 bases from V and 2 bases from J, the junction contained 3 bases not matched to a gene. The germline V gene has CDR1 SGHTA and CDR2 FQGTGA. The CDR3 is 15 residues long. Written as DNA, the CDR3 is TGTGCCAGCAGCTTACAGGGGGCAGTCACAGATACGCAGTATTTT. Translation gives CASSLQGAVTDTQYF.

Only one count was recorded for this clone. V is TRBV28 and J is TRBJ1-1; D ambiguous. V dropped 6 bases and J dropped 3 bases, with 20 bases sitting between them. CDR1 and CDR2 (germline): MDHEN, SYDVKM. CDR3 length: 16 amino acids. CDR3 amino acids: CASSLLYEGADTEAFF. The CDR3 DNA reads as TGTGCCAGCAGCCTCCTGTACGAGGGAGCAGACACTGAAGCTTTCTTT.

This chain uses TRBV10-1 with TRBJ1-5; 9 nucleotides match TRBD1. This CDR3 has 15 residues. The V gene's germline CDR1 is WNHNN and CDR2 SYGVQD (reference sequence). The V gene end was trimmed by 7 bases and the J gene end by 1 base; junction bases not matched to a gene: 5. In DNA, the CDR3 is TGCGCCAGCAATTCACAGGGGGCAAGCAATCAGCCCCAGCATTTT. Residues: CASNSQGASNQPQHF.

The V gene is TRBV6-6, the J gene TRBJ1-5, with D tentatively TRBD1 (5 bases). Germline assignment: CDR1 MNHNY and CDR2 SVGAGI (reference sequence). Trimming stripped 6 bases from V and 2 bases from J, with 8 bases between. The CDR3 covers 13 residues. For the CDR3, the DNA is TGTGCCAGCAGCCAGGGCGGCAATCAGCCCCAGCATTTT. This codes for CASSQGGNQPQHF.

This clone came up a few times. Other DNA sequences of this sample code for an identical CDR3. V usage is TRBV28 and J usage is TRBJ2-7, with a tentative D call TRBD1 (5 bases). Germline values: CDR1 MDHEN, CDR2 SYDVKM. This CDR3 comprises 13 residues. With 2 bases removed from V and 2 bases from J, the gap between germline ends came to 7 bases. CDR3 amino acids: CASSLQGTYEQYF. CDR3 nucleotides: TGTGCCAGCAGTTTACAGGGTACCTACGAGCAGTACTTC.

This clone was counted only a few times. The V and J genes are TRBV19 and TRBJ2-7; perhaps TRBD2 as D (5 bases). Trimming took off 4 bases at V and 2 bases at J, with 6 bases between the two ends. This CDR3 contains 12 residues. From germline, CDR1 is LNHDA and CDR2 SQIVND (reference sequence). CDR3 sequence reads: CASSTGTYEQYF. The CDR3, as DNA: TGTGCCAGTAGTACGGGGACCTACGAGCAGTACTTC. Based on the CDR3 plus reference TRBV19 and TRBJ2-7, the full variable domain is DGGITQSPKYLFRKEGQNVTLSCEQNLNHDAMYWYRQDPGQGLRLIYYSQIVNDFQKGDIAEGYSVSREKKESFPLTVTSAQKNPTAFYLCASSTGTYEQYFGPGTRLTVT.

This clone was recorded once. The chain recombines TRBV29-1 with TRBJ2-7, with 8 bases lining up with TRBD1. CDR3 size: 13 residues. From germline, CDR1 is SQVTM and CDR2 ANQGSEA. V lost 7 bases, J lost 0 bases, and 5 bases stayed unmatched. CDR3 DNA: TGCAGCGCCCGACAGGGGAGCTCCTACGAGCAGTACTTC. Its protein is CSARQGSSYEQYF.

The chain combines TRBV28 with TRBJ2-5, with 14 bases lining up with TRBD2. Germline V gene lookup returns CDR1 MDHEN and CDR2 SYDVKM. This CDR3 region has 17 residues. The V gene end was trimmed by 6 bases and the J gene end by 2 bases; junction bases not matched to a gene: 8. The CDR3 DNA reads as TGTGCCAGCAGCCCGGGACTAGCGGGGGCCGTACAAGAGACCCAGTACTTC. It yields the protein CASSPGLAGAVQETQYF.

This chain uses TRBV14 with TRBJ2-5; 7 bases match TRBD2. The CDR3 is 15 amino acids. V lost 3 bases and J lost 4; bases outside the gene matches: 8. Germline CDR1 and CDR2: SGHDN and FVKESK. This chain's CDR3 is CASSQRLALGETQYF. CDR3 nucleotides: TGTGCCAGCAGCCAGCGACTAGCCCTAGGAGAGACCCAGTACTTC. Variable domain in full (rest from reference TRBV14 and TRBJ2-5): EAGVTQFPSHSVIEKGQTVTLRCDPISGHDNLYWYRRVMGKEIKFLLHFVKESKQDESGMPNNRFLAERTGGTYSTLKVQPAELEDSGVYFCASSQRLALGETQYFGPGTRLLVL.

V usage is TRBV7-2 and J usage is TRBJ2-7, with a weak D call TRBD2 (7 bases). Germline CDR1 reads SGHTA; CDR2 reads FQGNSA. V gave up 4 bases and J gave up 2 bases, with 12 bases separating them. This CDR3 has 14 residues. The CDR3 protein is CASSSSGGAYEQYF. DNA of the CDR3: TGTGCCAGCAGCTCCTCGGGGGGCGCCTACGAGCAGTACTTC.

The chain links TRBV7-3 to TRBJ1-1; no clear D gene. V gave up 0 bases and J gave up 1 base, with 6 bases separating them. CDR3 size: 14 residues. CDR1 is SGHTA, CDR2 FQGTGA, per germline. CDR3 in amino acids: CASSLTGGNTEAFF. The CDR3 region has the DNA TGTGCCAGCAGCTTAACGGGAGGGAACACTGAAGCTTTCTTT.

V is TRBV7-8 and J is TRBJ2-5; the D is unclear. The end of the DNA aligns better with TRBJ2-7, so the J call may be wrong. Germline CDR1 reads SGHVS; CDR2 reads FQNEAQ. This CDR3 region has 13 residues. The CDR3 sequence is CASSFSPYYEQYF. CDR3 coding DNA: TGTGCCAGCAGCTTTTCGCCATACTACGAGCAGTACTTC.

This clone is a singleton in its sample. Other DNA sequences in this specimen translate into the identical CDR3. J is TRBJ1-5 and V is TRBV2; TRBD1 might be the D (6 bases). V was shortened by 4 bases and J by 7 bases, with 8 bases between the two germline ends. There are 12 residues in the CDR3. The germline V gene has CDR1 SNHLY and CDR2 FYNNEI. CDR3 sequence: CASSAGQQPQHF. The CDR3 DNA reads TGTGCCAGCAGTGCCGGACAGCAGCCCCAGCATTTT.

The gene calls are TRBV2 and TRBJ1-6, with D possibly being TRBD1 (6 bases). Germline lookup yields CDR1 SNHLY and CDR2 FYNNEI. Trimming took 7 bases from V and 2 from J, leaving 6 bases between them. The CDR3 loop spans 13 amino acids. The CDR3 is CASTGAYNSPLHF. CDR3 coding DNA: TGTGCCAGCACAGGGGCCTATAATTCACCCCTCCACTTT.

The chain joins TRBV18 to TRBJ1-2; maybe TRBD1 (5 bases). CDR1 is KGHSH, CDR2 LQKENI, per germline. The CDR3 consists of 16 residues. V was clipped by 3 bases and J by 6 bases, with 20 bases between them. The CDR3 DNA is TGTGCCAGCTCACCGTACCAGGGTTCCCAAAGCCATGGCTACACCTTC. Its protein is CASSPYQGSQSHGYTF.

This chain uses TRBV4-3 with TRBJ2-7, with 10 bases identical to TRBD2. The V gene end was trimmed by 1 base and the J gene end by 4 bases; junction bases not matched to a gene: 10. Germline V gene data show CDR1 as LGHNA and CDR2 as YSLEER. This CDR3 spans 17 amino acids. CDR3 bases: TGCGCCAGCAGCCAAGGCGCGGAGACTAGCGGGCGATACGAGCAGTACTTC. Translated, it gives CASSQGAETSGRYEQYF.